This T cell receptor (beta chain) was sequenced during a study of blood T cell repertoires in COVID-19. Trimming pared 6 bases from V and 1 base from J, leaving 13 bases between. Germline assignment: CDR1 SNHLY and CDR2 FYNNEI. This CDR3 comprises 15 residues. Sequencing was performed with immunoSEQ multiplex PCR; in TCRdb, only in-frame clones are kept and a portion is missing. Among some 64,000 clones listed, roughly 82% were seen once. Sequencing used peripheral blood. The sequence was collected from a human donor in a cohort sampled during active COVID-19. J is TRBJ1-5 and V is TRBV2; tentative D call: TRBD1 (5 bases). The DNA for the CDR3 is TGTGCCAGCAGGGGAATTACAGGAAGCAATCAGCCCCAGCATTTT. Residues: CASRGITGSNQPQHF. The complete variable domain, with remaining parts taken from reference TRBV2 and TRBJ1-5, reads EPEVTQTPSHQVTQMGQEVILRCVPISNHLYFYWYRQILGQKVEFLVSFYNNEISEKSEIFDDQFSVERPDGSNFTLKIRSTKLEDSAMYFCASRGITGSNQPQHFGDGTRLSIL.